This T cell receptor beta chain was obtained from a study of blood T cell repertoires in COVID-19 (dated by TCRdb to the early 2020s). At the level of the whole study: Samples from collaborators originated in the United States, Italy and Spain and spanned both the acute and convalescent phases of COVID-19. Nearly every sample came with metadata listing a de-identified subject ID, COVID-19 status, age in years and sex. Where available, HLA class I and class II types were obtained from metadata supplied by the sample provider rather than from assay-based typing. The repertoires were released in a freely available public database meant as a resource for research on the immune response to SARS-CoV-2. The prospective study material was composed of cDNA or gDNA derived from T cells, B-cell-depleted T cells, or PBMCs. Samples came from the ongoing ImmuneRACE study (first 160 participants) plus 1,254 subjects from 6 global collaborators. Deeply sampled blood TCRbeta repertoires from subjects exposed to, actively infected with, or recovered from COVID-19 were included in the dataset.

Concerning this clone: It has no known antigen specificity. No clone much larger than this one lies a single base away; base qualities are absent.

Whole blood was collected in K2EDTA tubes by collaborating institutions according to the institutions' own protocols. Collaborator samples were shipped for TCRbeta analysis as frozen whole blood, isolated PBMCs, or DNA extracted from either sample type. Beyond this particular receptor, the publication reports: The amount of clinical and demographic metadata varied by source and participant and was provided uncurated.

V sheds 0 bases and J sheds 0 bases, leaving 5 bases between their ends. Counted from cysteine to phenylalanine, this CDR3 has 14 amino acids. The only DNA kept is the CDR3, 42 bases in frame from the first base. CDR1 is given as MNHNY and CDR2 as SVGAGI, both from the germline V gene (reference sequence). The immunoSEQ Assay, a bias-controlled multiplex PCR, was used to amplify TCRbeta CDR3 regions from genomic DNA. As for how the authors treated the data: The number of nucleated cells in each sample was estimated from the amplification of reference gene primers within the assay. To quantify the absolute abundance of each unique TCRbeta CDR3 rearrangement, sequence reads were collapsed and filtered. For each sample, productive Simpson clonality was calculated as the square root of Simpson's diversity index across productive rearrangements. TCRdb took this table from immuneACCESS and kept in-frame rearrangements with V and J called. Such tables lack part of the clones; where checked against another copy, unresolved V genes explain under half of the gap, and the rest is unexplained. The D gene and trimming were derived from the DNA, and the V and J assignments and clone size from that table. The sample table contains roughly 30,000 clones; only one count was recorded for about 88% of them. Under 30% of the sample belongs to the ten largest clones.

Rearrangement joined TRBV6-6 to TRBJ2-5, with no reliable assignment of the D segment. The sequenced sample consisted of peripheral blood. The TCR comes from an elderly man with acute or convalescent COVID-19. The CDR3 has the sequence CASSYSDNQETQYF. The DNA sequence reads TGTGCCAGCAGTTACTCAGACAACCAAGAGACCCAGTACTTC.